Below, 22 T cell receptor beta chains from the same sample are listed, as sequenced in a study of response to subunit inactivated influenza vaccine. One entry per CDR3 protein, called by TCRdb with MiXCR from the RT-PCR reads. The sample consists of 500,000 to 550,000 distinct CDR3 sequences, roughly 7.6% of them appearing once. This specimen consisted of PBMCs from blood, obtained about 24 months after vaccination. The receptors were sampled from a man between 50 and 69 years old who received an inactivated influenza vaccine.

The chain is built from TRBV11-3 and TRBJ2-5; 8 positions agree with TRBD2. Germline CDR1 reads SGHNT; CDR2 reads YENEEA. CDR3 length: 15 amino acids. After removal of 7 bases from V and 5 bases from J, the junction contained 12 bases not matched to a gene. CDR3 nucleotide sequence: TGTGCCAGCAACCCGGTCGCGGGGGGAAGGGAGACCCAGTACTTC. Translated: CASNPVAGGRETQYF.

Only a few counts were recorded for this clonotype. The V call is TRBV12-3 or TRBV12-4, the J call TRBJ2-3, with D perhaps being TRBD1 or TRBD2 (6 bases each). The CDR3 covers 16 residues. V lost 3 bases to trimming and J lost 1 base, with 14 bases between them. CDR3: CASSFRGPGGTDTQYF. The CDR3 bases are TGTGCCAGCAGTTTCAGGGGTCCGGGGGGCACAGATACGCAGTATTTT.

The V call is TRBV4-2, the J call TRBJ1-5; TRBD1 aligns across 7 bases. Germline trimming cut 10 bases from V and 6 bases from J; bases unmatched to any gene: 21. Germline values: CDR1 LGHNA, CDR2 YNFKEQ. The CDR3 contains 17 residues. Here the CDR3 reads CAMSPGQSRRVCQPQHF. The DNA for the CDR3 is TGTGCCATGAGCCCGGGACAGTCCCGTCGAGTCTGTCAGCCCCAGCATTTT.

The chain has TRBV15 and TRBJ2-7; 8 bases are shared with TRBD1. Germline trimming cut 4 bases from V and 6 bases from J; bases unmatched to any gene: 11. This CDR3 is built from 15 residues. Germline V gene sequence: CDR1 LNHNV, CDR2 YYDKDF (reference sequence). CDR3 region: CATSIGDRSVLEQYF. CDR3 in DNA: TGTGCCACCAGCATAGGGGACAGGTCAGTTCTCGAGCAGTACTTC.

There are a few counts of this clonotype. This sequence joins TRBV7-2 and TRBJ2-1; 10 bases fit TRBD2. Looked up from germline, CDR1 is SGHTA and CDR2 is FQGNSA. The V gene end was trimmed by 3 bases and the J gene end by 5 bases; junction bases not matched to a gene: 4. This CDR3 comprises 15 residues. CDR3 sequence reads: CASSFTSGNNNEQFF. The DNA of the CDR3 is TGTGCCAGCAGCTTCACTAGCGGGAATAACAATGAGCAGTTCTTC. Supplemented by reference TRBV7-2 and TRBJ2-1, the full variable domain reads GAGVSQSPSNKVTEKGKDVELRCDPISGHTALYWYRQSLGQGLEFLIYFQGNSAPDKSGLPSDRFSAERTGGSVSTLTIQRTQQEDSAVYLCASSFTSGNNNEQFFGPGTRLTVL.

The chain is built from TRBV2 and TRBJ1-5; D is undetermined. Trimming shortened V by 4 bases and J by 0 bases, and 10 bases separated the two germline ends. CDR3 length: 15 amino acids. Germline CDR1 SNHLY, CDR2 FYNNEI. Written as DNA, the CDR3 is TGTGCCAGCAGTGCTTCTCAGTATAGCAATCAGCCCCAGCATTTT. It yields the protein CASSASQYSNQPQHF.

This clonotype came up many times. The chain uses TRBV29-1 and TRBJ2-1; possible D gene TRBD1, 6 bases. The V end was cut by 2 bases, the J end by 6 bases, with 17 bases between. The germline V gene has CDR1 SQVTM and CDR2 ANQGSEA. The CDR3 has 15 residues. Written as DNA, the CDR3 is TGCAGCGTTGAAAAGGGGAACAGGGTCGGCAATGAGCAGTTCTTC. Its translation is CSVEKGNRVGNEQFF.

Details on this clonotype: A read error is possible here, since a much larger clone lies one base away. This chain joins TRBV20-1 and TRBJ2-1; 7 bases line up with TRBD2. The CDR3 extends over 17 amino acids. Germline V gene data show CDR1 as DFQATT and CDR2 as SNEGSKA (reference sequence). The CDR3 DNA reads TGCTGTGCTAGAGGAATTTTGGCTAGCGGAGGCGCTAATGAGCAGTTCTTC. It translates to CCARGILASGGANEQFF.

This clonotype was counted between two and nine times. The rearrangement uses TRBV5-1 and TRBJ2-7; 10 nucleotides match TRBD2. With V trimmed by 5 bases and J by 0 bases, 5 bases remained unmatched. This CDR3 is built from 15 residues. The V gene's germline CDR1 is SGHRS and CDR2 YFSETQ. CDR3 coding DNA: TGCGCCAGCAGACCGGGACTAGCGAGCTCCTACGAGCAGTACTTC. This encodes CASRPGLASSYEQYF.

CDR3 nucleotide sequence: TGTGCCAGCAGCAAAGAGGTCGACAGGGACCTACCTAACTATGGCTACACCTTC. This sequence encodes CASSKEVDRDLPNYGYTF. V and J are TRBV21-1 and TRBJ1-2; the table's D call, TRBD1, was not checked against the DNA. TRBV21-1 is a recognized pseudogene. This CDR3 contains 18 residues.

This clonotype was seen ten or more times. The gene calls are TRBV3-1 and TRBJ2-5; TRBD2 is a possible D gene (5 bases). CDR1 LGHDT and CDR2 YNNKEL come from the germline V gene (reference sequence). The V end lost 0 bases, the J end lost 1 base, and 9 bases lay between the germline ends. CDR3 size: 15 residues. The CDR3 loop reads CASSQDGLAQETQYF. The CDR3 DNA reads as TGTGCCAGCAGCCAAGATGGGCTAGCCCAAGAGACCCAGTACTTC.

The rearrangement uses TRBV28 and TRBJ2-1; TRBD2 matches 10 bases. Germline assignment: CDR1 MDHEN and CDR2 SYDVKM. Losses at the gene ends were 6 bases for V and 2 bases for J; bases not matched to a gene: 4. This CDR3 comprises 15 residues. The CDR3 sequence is CASSPSGGAYNEQFF. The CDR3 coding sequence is TGTGCCAGCAGCCCAAGCGGGGGGGCCTACAATGAGCAGTTCTTC.

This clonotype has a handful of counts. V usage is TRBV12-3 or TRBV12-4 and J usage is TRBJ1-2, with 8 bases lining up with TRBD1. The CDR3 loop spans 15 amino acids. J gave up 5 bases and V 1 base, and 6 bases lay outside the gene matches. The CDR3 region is CASSLGTGPLYGYTF. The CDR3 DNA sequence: TGTGCCAGCAGTTTAGGGACAGGGCCGCTTTATGGCTACACCTTC.

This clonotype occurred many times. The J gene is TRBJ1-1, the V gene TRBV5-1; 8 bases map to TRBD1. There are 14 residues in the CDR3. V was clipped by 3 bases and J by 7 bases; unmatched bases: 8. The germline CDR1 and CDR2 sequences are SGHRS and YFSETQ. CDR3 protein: CASSWEPGQVEAFF. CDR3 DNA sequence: TGCGCCAGCAGCTGGGAACCGGGACAGGTTGAAGCTTTCTTT.

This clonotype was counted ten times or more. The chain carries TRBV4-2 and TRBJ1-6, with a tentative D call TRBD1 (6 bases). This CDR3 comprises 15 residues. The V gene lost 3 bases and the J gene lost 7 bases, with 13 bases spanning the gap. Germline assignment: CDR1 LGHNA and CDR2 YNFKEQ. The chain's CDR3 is CASSQDIQGNSPLHF. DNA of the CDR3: TGTGCCAGCAGCCAGGATATCCAGGGGAATTCACCCCTCCACTTT.

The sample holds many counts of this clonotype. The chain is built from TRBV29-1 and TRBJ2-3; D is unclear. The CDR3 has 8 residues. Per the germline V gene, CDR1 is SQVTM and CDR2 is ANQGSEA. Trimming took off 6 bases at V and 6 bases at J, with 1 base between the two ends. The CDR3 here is CSVDTQYF. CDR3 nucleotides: TGCAGCGTGGATACGCAGTATTTT.

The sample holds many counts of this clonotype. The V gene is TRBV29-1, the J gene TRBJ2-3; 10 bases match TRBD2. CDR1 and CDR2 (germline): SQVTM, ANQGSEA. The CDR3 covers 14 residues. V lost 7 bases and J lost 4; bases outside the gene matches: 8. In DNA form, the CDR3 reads TGCAGCGGCTCGATAGCGGGAGGTTCAGATACGCAGTATTTT. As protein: CSGSIAGGSDTQYF.

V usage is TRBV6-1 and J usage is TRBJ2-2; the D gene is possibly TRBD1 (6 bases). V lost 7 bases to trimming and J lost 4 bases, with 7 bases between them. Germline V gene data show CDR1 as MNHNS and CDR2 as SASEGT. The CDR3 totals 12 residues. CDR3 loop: CASKDSTGELFF. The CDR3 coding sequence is TGTGCCAGCAAGGACAGCACCGGGGAGCTGTTTTTT.

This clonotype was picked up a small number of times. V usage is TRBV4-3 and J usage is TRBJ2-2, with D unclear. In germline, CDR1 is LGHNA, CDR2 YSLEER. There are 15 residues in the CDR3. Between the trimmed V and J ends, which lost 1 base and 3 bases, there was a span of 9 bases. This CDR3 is CASSQAVSHTGELFF. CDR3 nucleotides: TGCGCCAGCAGCCAAGCTGTGAGCCACACCGGGGAGCTGTTTTTT.

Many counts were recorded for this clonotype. The CDR3 is CASSFRYYEQYF. CDR3 coding DNA: TGTGCCAGCAGTTTCCGGTACTACGAGCAGTACTTC. The J gene is TRBJ2-7, the V gene TRBV12-3 or TRBV12-4; D uncertain. With 3 bases removed from V and 3 bases from J, the gap between germline ends came to 6 bases. This CDR3 is 12 amino acids long.

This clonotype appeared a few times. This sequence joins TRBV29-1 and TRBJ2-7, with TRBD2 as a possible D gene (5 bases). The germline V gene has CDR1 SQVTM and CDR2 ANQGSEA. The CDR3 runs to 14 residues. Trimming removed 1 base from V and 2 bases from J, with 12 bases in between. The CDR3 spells CSVEGGTGTYEQYF. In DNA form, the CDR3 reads TGCAGCGTTGAAGGCGGTACGGGAACCTACGAGCAGTACTTC.

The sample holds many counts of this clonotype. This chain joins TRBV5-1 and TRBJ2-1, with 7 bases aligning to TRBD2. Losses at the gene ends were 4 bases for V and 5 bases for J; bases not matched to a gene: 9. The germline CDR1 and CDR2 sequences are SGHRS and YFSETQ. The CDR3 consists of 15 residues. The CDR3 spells CASSLLRGVHNEQFF. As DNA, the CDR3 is TGCGCCAGCAGCCTCCTTCGGGGGGTTCACAATGAGCAGTTCTTC. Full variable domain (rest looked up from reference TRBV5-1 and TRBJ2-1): KAGVTQTPRYLIKTRGQQVTLSCSPISGHRSVSWYQQTPGQGLQFLFEYFSETQRNKGNFPGRFSGRQFSNSRSEMNVSTLELGDSALYLCASSLLRGVHNEQFFGPGTRLTVL.